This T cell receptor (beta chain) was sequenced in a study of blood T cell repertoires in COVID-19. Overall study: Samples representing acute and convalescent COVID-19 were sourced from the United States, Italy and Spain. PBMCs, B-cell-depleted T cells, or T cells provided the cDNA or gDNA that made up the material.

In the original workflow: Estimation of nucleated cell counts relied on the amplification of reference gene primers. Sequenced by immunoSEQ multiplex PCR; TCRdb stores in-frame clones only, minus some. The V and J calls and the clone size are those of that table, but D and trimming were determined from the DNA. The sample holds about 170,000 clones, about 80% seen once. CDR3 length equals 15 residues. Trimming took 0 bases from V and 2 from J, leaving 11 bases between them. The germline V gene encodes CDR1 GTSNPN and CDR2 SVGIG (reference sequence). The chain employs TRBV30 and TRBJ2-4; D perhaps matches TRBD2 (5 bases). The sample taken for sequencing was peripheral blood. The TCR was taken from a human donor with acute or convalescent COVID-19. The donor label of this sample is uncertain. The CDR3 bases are TGTGCCTGGAGTGTTTCCGGGGTCCCCAAAAACATTCAGTACTTC. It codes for CAWSVSGVPKNIQYF. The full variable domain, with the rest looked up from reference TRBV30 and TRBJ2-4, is SQTIHQWPATLVQPVGSPLSLECTVEGTSNPNLYWYRQAAGRGLQLLFYSVGIGQISSEVPQNLSASRPQDRQFILSSKKLLLSDSGFYLCAWSVSGVPKNIQYFGAGTRLSVL.